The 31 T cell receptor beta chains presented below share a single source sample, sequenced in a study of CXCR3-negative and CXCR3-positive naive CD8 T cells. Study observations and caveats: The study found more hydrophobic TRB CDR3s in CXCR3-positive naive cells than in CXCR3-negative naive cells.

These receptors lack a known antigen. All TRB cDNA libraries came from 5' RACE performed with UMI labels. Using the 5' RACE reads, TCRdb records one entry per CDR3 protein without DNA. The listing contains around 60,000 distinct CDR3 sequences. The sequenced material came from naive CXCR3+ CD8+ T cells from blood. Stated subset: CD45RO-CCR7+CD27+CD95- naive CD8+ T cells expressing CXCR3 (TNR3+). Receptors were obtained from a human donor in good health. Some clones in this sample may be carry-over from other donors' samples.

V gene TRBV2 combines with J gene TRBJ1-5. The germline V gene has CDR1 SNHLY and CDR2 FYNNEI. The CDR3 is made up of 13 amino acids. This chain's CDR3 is CANLGISNQPQHF.

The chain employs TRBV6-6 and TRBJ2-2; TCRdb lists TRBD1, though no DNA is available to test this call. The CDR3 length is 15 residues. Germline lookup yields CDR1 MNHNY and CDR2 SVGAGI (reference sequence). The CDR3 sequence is CASSYAGPKAGELFF.

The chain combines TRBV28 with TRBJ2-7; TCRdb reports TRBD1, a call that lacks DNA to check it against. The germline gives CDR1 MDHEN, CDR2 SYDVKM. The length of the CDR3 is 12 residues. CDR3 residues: CASSPGVYEQYF.

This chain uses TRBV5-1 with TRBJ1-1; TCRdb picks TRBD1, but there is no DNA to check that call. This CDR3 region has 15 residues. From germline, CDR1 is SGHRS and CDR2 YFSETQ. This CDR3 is CASSTSGPMNTEAFF.

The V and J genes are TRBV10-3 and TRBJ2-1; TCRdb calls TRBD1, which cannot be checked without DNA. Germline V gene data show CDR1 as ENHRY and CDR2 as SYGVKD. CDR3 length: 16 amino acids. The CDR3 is CAISEVVGGLTNEQFF.

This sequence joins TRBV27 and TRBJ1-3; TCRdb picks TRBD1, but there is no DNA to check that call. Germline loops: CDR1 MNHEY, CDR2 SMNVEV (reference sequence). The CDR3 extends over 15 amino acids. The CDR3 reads CASSLSGSGRNTIYF.

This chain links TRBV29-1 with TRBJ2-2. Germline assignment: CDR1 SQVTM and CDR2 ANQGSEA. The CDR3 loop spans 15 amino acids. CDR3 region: CSVEFVSVNTGELFF.

The CDR3 spells CSVPTYQETQYF. This chain connects TRBV29-1 to TRBJ2-5. The CDR3 covers 12 residues. Germline CDR1 is SQVTM and CDR2 is ANQGSEA. The full variable domain, with the rest looked up from reference TRBV29-1 and TRBJ2-5, is SAVISQKPSRDICQRGTSLTIQCQVDSQVTMMFWYRQQPGQSLTLIATANQGSEATYESGFVIDKFPISRPNLTFSTLTVSNMSPEDSSIYLCSVPTYQETQYFGPGTRLLVL.

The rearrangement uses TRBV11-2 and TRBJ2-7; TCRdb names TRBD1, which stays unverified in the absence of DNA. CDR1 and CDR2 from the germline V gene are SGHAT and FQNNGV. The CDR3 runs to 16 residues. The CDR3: CASSFVPGDPTYEQYF.

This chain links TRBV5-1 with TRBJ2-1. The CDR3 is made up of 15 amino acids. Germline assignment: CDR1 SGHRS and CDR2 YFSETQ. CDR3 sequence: CASSLELTAYNEQFF.

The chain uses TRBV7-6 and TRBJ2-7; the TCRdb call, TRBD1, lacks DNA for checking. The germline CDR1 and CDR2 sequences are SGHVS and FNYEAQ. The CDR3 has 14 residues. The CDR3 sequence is CASSAATGTYEPYF.

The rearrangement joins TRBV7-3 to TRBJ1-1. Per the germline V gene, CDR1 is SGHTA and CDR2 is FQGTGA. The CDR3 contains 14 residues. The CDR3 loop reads CASSPILVNTEAFF.

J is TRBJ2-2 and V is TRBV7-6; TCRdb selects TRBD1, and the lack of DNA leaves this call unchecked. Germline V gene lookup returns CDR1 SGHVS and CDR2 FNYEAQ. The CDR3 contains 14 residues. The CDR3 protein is CASSLDPGAGELFF.

CDR3 protein: CASSGNEAQHF. V usage is TRBV25-1 and J usage is TRBJ1-5. The germline V gene encodes CDR1 MGHDK and CDR2 SYGVNS. The CDR3 runs to 11 residues. The entire variable domain, with the rest obtained from reference TRBV25-1 and TRBJ1-5, is as follows: EADIYQTPRYLVIGTGKKITLECSQTMGHDKMYWYQQDPGMELHLIHYSYGVNSTEKGDLSSESTVSRIRTEHFPLTLESARPSHTSQYLCASSGNEAQHFGDGTRLSIL.

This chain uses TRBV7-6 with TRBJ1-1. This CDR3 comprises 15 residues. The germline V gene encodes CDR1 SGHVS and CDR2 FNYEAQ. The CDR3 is CASSLLGQEDAEAFF.

The CDR3 protein is CASSPTSYNEQFF. The chain uses TRBV5-1 and TRBJ2-1. The CDR3 length is 13 residues. Germline lookup yields CDR1 SGHRS and CDR2 YFSETQ.

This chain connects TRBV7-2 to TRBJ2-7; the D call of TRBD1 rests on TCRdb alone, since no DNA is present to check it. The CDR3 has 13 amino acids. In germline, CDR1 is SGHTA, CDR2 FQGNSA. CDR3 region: CASSLGLGVEQYF.

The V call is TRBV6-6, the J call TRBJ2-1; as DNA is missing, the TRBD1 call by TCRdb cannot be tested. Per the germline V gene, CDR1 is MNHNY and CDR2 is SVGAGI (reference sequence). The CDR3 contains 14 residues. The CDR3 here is CASTGGGGDNEQFF.

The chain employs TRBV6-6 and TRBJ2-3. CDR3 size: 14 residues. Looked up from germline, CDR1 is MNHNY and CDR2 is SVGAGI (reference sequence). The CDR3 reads CASSYLGSTDTQYF.

The CDR3: CASSPRDTYYEQYF. The chain recombines TRBV7-9 with TRBJ2-7; TCRdb picks TRBD1, but there is no DNA to check that call. The CDR3 length is 14 residues. CDR1 and CDR2 from the germline V gene are SEHNR and FQNEAQ (reference sequence).

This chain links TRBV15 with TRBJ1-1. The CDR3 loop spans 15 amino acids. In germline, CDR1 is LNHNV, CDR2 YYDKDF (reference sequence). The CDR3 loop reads CATSRDRNLFLEAFF.

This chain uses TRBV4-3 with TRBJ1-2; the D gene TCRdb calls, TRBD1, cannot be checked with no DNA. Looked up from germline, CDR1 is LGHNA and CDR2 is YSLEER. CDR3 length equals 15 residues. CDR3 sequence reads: CASSQAREGAYGYTF.

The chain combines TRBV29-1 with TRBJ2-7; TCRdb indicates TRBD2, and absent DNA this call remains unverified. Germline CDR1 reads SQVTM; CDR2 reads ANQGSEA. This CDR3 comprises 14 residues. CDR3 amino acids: CSVGGTVNRDEQYF.

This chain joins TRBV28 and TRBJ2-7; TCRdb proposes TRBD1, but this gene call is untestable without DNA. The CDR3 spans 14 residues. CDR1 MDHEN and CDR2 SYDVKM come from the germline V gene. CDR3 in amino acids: CASTTPDRGHEQYF.

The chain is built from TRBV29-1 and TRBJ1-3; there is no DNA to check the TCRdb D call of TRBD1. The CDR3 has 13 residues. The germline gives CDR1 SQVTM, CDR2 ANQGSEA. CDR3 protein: CSVLTGFGNTIYF.

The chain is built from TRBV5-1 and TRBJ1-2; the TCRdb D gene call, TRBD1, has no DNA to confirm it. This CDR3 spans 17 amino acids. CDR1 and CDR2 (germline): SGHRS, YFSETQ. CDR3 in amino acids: CASTPTPTVQPGYGYTF.

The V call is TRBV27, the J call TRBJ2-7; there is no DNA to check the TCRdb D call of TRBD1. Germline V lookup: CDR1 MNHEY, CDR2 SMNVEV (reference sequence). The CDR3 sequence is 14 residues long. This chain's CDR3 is CASSLRGDAYEQYF.

The CDR3 is CASRQEQRLNTGELFF. The chain combines TRBV4-2 with TRBJ2-2; the TRBD2 assignment by TCRdb is unverifiable without DNA. The CDR3 loop spans 16 amino acids. Germline V gene lookup returns CDR1 LGHNA and CDR2 YNFKEQ.

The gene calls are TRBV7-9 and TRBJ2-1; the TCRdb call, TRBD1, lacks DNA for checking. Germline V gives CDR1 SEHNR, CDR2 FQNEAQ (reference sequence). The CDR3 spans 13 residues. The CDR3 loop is CASTVVGGGEQFF.

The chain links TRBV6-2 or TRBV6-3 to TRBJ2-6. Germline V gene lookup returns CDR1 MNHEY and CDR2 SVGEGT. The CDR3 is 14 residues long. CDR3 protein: CASCLRSGANVLTF.

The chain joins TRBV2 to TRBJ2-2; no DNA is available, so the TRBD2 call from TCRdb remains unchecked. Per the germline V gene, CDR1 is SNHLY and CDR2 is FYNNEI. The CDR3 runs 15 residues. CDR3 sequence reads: CASSASGGSTGELFF.